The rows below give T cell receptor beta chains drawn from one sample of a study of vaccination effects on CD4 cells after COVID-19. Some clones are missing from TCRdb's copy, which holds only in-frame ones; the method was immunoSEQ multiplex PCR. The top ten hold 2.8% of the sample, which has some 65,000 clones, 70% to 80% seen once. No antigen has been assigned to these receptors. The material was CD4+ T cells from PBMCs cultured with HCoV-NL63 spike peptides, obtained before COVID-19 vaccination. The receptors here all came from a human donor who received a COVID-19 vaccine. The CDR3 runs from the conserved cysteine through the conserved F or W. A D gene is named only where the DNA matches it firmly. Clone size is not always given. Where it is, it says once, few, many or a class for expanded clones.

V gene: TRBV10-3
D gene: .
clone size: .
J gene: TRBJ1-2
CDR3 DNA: TGTGCCATCAGGCGGACGGGGGAGGATAACTATGGCTACACCTTC
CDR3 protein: CAIRRTGEDNYGYTF

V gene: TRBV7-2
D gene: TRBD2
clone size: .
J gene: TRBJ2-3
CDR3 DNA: TGTGCCAGCAGATCTACTAGCGGCTTAAGCACAGATACGCAGTATTTT
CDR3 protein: CASRSTSGLSTDTQYF

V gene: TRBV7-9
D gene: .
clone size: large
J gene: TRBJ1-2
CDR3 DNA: TGTGCCAGCAGCTTAAGTCCAGGGAACTATGGCTACACCTTC
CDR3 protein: CASSLSPGNYGYTF

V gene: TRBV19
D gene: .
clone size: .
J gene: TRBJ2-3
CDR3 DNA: TGTGCCAGTAGTATAAACCTAGCACGGGGAAGAGATACGCAGTATTTT
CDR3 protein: CASSINLARGRDTQYF

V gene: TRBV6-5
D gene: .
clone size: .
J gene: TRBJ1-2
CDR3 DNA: TGTGCCAGCAGTTCCCCCGCGGGGGCAGCTAACTATGGCTACACCTTC
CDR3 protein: CASSSPAGAANYGYTF

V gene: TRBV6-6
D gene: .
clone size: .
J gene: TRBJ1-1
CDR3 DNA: TGTGCCAGCAGTTTCACCGGGTCCGCTGAAGCTTTCTTT
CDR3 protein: CASSFTGSAEAFF

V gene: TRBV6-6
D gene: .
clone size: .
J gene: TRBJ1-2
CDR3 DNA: TGTGCCAGCAGCCCCGGTAACCGATTATCTAACTATGGCTACACCTTC
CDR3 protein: CASSPGNRLSNYGYTF

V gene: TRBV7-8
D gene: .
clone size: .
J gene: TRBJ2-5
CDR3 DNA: TGTGCCAGCAGCTTAGGATCGGGGTTCCAAGAGACCCAGTACTTC
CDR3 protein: CASSLGSGFQETQYF

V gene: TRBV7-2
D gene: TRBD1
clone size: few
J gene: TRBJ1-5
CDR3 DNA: TGTGCCAGCAGCTCGGGACAGGGCGGCAATCAGCCCCAGCATTTT
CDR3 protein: CASSSGQGGNQPQHF

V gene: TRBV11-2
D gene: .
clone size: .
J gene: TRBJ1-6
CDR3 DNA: TGTGCCAGCAGCTTCCTTCTGCTGTACAGGAATAATTCACCCCTCCACTTT
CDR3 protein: CASSFLLLYRNNSPLHF

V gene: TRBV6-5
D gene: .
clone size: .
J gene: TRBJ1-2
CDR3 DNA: TGTGCCAGCAGTTCCGGACGAGTCTATGGCTACACCTTC
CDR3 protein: CASSSGRVYGYTF

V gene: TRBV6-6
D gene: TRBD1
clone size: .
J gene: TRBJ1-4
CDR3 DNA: TGTGCCAGCTTCCGGACAGGGGTCGAAAAACTGTTTTTT
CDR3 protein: CASFRTGVEKLFF

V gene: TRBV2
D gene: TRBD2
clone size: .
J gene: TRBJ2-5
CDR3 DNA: TGTGCCAGCGCGACCGCGGGGGGGGCGAAAGAGACCCAGTACTTC
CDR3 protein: CASATAGGAKETQYF

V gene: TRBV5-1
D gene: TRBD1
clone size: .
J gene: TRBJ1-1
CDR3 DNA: TGCGCCAGCAGCTTGAATCCGGGGACAGGAGAAAACACTGAAGCTTTCTTT
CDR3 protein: CASSLNPGTGENTEAFF

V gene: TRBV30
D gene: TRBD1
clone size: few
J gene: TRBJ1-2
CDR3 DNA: TGTGCCTGGAATACTCCGGGACAGGGCGTCTATGGCTACACCTTC
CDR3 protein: CAWNTPGQGVYGYTF

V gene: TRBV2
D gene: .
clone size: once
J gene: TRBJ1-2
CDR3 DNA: TGTGCCAGCAGTGAAGGACGACGGGCTTATTGTTTC
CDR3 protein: CASSEGRRAYCF

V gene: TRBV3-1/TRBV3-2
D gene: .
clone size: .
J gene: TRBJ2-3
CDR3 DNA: TGTGCCAGCAGCCAAGATAAGTGGGGGGCGGGAGATACGCAGTATTTT
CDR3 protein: CASSQDKWGAGDTQYF

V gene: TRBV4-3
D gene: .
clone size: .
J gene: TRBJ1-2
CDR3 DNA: TGCGCCAGCAGCCAGACTCCCGGGGGCGTCTATGGCTACACCTTC
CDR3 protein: CASSQTPGGVYGYTF

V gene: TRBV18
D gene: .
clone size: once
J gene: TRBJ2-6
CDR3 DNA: TGTGCCAGCTCACCACTCCCTGGCTCTGGGGCCAACGTCCTGACTTTC
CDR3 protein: CASSPLPGSGANVLTF

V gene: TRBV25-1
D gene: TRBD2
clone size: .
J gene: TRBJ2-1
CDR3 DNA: TGTGCCAGCAGTGAAGCGCTAGCGGGGAATGAGCAGTTCTTC
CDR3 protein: CASSEALAGNEQFF

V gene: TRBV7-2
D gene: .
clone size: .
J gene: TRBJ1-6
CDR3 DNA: TGTGCCAGCAGCTTGGCTGGTGGAGATAATTCACCCCTCCACTTT
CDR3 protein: CASSLAGGDNSPLHF

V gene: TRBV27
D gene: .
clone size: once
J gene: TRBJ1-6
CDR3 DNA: TGTGCCAGCAGCTTAAGCGGGGGCGCTGGCACCTATAATTCACCCCTCCACTTT
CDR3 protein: CASSLSGGAGTYNSPLHF

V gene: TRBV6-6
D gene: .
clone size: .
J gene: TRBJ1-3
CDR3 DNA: TGTGCCAGCAGCTTCTCAGGGTCCTCTGGAAACACCATATATTTT
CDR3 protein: CASSFSGSSGNTIYF

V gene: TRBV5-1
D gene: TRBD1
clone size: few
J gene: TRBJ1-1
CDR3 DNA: TGCGCCAGCAACCGATGGACAGGGGATACTGAAGCTTTCTTT
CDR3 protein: CASNRWTGDTEAFF

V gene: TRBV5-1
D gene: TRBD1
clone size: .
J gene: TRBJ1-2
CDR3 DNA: TGCGCCAGCAGCTTGACAGGGGACTATGGCTACACCTTC
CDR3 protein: CASSLTGDYGYTF

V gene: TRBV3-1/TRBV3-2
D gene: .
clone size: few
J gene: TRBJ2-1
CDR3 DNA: TGTGCCAGCAGCCAAGGACAGGCGAGGGACAATGAGCAGTTCTTC
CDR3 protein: CASSQGQARDNEQFF

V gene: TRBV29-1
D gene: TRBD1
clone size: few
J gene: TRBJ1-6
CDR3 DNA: TGCAGCGTGAGGACAGGGGGGAATAATTCACCCCTCCACTTT
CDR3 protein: CSVRTGGNNSPLHF

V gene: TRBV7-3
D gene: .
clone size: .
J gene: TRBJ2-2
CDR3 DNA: TGTGCCAGCAGCTTATTGGCGGCCACCGGGGAGCTGTTTTTT
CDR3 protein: CASSLLAATGELFF

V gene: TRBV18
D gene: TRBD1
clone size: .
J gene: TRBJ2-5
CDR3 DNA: TGTGCCAGCTCACCACCTGAGGGGGCCGTAGAGACCCAGTACTTC
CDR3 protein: CASSPPEGAVETQYF

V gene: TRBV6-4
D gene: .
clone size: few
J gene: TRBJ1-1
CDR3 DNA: TGTGCCAGCAGTGACTCGAATAGGGCCACTGAAGCTTTCTTT
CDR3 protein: CASSDSNRATEAFF

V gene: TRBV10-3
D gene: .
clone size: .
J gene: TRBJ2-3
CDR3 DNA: TGTGCCATCAGTGAAGCAAGCACAGATACGCAGTATTTT
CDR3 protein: CAISEASTDTQYF

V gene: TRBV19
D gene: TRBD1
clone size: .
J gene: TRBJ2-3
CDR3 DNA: TGTGCCAGTAGTCTGGGGCGGACAGGGACAGATACGCAGTATTTT
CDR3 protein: CASSLGRTGTDTQYF

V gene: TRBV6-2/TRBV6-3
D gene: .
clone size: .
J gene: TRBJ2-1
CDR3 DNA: TGTGCCAGCAGTTACTTCAGGGGTCGGTACAATGAGCAGTTCTTC
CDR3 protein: CASSYFRGRYNEQFF

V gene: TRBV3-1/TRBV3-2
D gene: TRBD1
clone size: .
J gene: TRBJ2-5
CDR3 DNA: TGTGCCAGCAGACCGACAGGGGGGAAGACCCAGTACTTC
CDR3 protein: CASRPTGGKTQYF

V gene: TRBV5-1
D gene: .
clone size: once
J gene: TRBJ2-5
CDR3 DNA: TGCGCCAGCAGCTTGAATTTAAGGGAGACCCAGTACTTC
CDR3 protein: CASSLNLRETQYF

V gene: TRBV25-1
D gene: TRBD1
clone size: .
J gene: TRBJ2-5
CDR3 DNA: TGTGCCAGCAGTGTCCGGGACAGCAGAGAGACCCAGTACTTC
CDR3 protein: CASSVRDSRETQYF

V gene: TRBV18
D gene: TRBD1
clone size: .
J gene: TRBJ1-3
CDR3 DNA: TGTGCCAGCTCACCCCTCGTACAGGGGGGAAACACCATATATTTT
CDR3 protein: CASSPLVQGGNTIYF

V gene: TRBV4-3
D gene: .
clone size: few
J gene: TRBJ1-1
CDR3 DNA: TGCGCCAGCAGCCAATATCAAGGGGACACTGAAGCTTTCTTT
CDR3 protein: CASSQYQGDTEAFF

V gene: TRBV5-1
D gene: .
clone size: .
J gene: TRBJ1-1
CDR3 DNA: TGCGCCAGCAGCTTCGGGGGAATGAACACTGAAGCTTTCTTT
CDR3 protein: CASSFGGMNTEAFF

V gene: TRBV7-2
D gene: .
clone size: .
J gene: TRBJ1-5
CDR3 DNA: TGTGCCAGCAGCTTAGGGACACAAACTAATCAGCCCCAGCATTTT
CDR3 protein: CASSLGTQTNQPQHF

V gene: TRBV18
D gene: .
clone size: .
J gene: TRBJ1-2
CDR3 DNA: TGTGCCAGCTCACCACGACAGGAGATGTCCGATGGCTACACCTTC
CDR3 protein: CASSPRQEMSDGYTF

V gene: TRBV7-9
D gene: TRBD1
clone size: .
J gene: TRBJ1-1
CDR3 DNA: TGTGCCAGCGGACAGGGGGCCCCGAACACTGAAGCTTTCTTT
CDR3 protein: CASGQGAPNTEAFF

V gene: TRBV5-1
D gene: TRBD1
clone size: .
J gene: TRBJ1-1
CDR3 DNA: TGCGCCAGCAGCTTGGACAGGGGGAACACTGAAGCTTTCTTT
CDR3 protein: CASSLDRGNTEAFF

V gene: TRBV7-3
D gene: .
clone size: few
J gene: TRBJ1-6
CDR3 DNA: TGTGCCAGCAGCTTAAGCACAGCTTCACCCCTCCACTTT
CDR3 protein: CASSLSTASPLHF

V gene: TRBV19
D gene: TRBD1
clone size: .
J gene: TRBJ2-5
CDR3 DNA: TGTGCCAGTGCACAGGGGCCCCAGCGGACCCAGTACTTC
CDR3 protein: CASAQGPQRTQYF

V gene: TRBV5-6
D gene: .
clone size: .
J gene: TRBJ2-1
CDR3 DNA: TGTGCCAGCAGCTTGCAAGGTGAGCAGTTCTTC
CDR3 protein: CASSLQGEQFF

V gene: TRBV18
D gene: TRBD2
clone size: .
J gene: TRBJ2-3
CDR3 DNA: TGTGCCAGCTCACCTAGAATCACTAGCGGGGGCACAGATACGCAGTATTTT
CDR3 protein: CASSPRITSGGTDTQYF

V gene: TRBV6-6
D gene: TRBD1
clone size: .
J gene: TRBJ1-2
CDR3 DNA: TGTGCCAGCAGTTACGGACAGGGGTTGAATGGCTACACCTTC
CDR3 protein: CASSYGQGLNGYTF

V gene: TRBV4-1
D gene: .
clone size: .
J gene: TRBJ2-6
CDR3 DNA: TGCGCCAGCAGCCAAGATCGGGGCAGGCCCTCTGGGGCCAACGTCCTGACTTTC
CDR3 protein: CASSQDRGRPSGANVLTF

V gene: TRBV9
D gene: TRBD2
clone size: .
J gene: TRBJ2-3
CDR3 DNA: TGTGCCAGCAGCCTAAGGACTAGCGGGGCTAGCACAGATACGCAGTATTTT
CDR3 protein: CASSLRTSGASTDTQYF

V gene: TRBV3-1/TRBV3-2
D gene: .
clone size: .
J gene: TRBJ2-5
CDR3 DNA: TGTGCCAGCAGCCAAGATTCTACGGGTATCGGGACCCAGTACTTC
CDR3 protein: CASSQDSTGIGTQYF

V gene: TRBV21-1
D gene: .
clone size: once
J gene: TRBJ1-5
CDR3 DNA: TGTGCCAGCAGCAAAAGGACAGGGGGGCTACATCAGCCCCAGCATTTT
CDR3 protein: CASSKRTGGLHQPQHF

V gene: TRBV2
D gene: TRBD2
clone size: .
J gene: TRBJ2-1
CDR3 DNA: TGTGCCAGCATGGAAGGGAGGGCAATGGGCAATGAGCAGTTCTTC
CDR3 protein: CASMEGRAMGNEQFF

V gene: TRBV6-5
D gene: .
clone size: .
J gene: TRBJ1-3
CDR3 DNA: TGTGCCAGCAGTCGTCAGGTTAACTCTGGAAACACCATATATTTT
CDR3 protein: CASSRQVNSGNTIYF

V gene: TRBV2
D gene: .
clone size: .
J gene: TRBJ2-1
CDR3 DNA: TGTGCCAGCAGTGAAGAAGGGACTCCATACAATGAGCAGTTCTTC
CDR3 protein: CASSEEGTPYNEQFF

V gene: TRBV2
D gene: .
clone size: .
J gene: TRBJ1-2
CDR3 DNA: TGTGCCAGCAGTGAATCAGGTTCTGTCTACACCTTC
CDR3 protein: CASSESGSVYTF

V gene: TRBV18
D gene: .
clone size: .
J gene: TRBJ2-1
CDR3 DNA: TGTGTCAGCTCACCACCGATGGCGAGCGAGTCCTACAATGAGCAGTTCTTC
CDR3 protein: CVSSPPMASESYNEQFF

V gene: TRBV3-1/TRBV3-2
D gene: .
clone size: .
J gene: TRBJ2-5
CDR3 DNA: TGTGCCAGCAGCCAAGGCATAGGCGGGGAGACCCAGTACTTC
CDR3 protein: CASSQGIGGETQYF

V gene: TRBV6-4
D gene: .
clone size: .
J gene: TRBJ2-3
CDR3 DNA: TGTGCCAGCCGGGACCGCGGAACAGATACGCAGTATTTT
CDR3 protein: CASRDRGTDTQYF

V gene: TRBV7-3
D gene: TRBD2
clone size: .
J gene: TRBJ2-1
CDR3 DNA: TGTGCCAGCAGCCCTAGCGGAAACTCCTACAATGAGCAGTTCTTC
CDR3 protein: CASSPSGNSYNEQFF